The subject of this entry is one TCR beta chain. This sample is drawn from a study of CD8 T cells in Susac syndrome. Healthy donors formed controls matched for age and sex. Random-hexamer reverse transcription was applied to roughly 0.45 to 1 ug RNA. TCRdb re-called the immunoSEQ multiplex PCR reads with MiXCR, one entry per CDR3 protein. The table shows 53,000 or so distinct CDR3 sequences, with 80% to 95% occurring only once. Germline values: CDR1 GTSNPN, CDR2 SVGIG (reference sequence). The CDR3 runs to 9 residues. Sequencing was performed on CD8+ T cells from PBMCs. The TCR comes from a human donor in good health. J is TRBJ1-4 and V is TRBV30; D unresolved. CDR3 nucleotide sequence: TGTAGCCAGAATGAAAAACTGTTTTTT. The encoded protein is CSQNEKLFF.